The 30 T cell receptor beta chains reported below all come from one sample, sequenced in a study of blood T cell repertoires in COVID-19 (dated by TCRdb to 2018 to 2021). The receptor library was made with the immunoSEQ multiplex PCR assay. Held by TCRdb, this immuneACCESS table contains in-frame sequences only and omits some clones. Under half of the omission traces to an unresolved V gene where checked; the cause of the rest is unknown. The sample has tens of thousands of clones on record, about 81% of them singletons. The ten largest account for 9% to 15% of the sample. The sample taken for sequencing was peripheral blood. The source of these receptors is a human donor in a cohort sampled during active COVID-19.

This rearrangement joins TRBV24-1 to TRBJ2-2, with D unclear. Germline assignment: CDR1 KGHDR and CDR2 SFDVKD. CDR3 length: 15 amino acids. V was clipped by 6 bases and J by 2 bases, with 12 bases between them. CDR3 sequence: CATSPPAPNTGELFF. CDR3 nucleotide sequence: TGTGCCACCAGTCCACCCGCGCCCAACACCGGGGAGCTGTTTTTT.

As DNA, the CDR3 is TGTGCCAGCAGCCAGGATGAGACCCAGTACTTC. This gives the protein CASSQDETQYF. The gene calls are TRBV5-6 and TRBJ2-5; D is unresolved. CDR1 SGHDT and CDR2 YYEEEE come from the germline V gene. V lost 4 bases, J lost 5 bases, and 6 bases lay in between. This CDR3 comprises 11 residues.

The DNA for the CDR3 is TGTGCCAGCAGCGTAGAAGCGAATGAGCAGTTCTTC. It codes for CASSVEANEQFF. The chain joins TRBV9 to TRBJ2-1; D is ambiguous. Trimming cost V 0 bases and J 7 bases, with 5 bases left between them. Germline CDR1 reads SGDLS; CDR2 reads YYNGEE. The CDR3 is made up of 12 amino acids.

J is TRBJ2-7 and V is TRBV6-5; a weak D match, TRBD2 (6 bases). V shed 5 bases and J shed 2 bases, with 16 bases lying between them. The CDR3 sequence is 15 residues long. Germline values: CDR1 MNHEY, CDR2 SVGAGI. CDR3 sequence reads: CASSTTRRAAYEQYF. The DNA of the CDR3 is TGTGCCAGCAGTACGACTCGGAGGGCCGCCTACGAGCAGTACTTC.

The chain's CDR3 is CASSEGLDTGELFF. Here the CDR3 DNA reads TGTGCCAGCAGTGAAGGACTAGACACCGGGGAGCTGTTTTTT. The rearrangement uses TRBV6-1 and TRBJ2-2; tentative D call: TRBD2 (6 bases). Germline values: CDR1 MNHNS, CDR2 SASEGT. CDR3 length: 14 amino acids. V lost 1 base to trimming and J lost 3 bases, with 6 bases between them.

The V gene is TRBV5-1, the J gene TRBJ2-3, with TRBD2 matching 7 bases. J was trimmed by 6 bases and V by 0 bases; bases with no gene match: 7. The CDR3 consists of 15 residues. In germline, CDR1 is SGHRS, CDR2 YFSETQ. CDR3 sequence (DNA): TGCGCCAGCAGCTTGGACGGAGTCGGGGGGGATACGCAGTATTTT. Protein product: CASSLDGVGGDTQYF.

The V and J genes are TRBV11-2 and TRBJ2-7; D not resolved. CDR3 length equals 12 residues. V lost 6 bases and J 2 bases, leaving 8 bases between the germline ends. CDR1 is SGHAT, CDR2 FQNNGV, per germline. CDR3 sequence: CASSFNPYEQYF. CDR3 nucleotides: TGTGCCAGCAGTTTTAATCCCTACGAGCAGTACTTC.

The chain is built from TRBV13 and TRBJ1-1; D is perhaps TRBD1 (6 bases). CDR3 length equals 14 residues. The germline V gene encodes CDR1 PRHDT and CDR2 FYEKMQ (reference sequence). V lost 5 bases and J lost 5, with 15 bases in between. The CDR3 DNA follows: TGTGCCAGCAGCCGATCAGGGGCTGGTACTGAAGCTTTCTTT. It translates to CASSRSGAGTEAFF.

This chain uses TRBV5-1 with TRBJ1-1; D possibly corresponds to TRBD1 (6 bases). The CDR3 totals 15 residues. Trimming cost V 3 bases and J 1 base, with 13 bases left between them. Germline-derived CDR1 and CDR2 are SGHRS and YFSETQ. CDR3 nucleotide sequence: TGCGCCAGCAGCTACGGACAGCGCAAGAACACTGAAGCTTTCTTT. Its protein product is CASSYGQRKNTEAFF.

This clone appeared a few times. The J gene is TRBJ2-5, the V gene TRBV7-2; tentative D call: TRBD2 (5 bases). Germline V lookup: CDR1 SGHTA, CDR2 FQGNSA. Trimming left V 1 base short and J 3 bases short, with 12 bases between. The CDR3 runs 15 residues. The CDR3 DNA follows: TGTGCCAGCAGCTTAGGCCAGGTCGGGAAAGAGACCCAGTACTTC. It translates to CASSLGQVGKETQYF.

The rearrangement uses TRBV7-9 and TRBJ2-7, with no clear D. The CDR3 is 13 amino acids. Per the germline V gene, CDR1 is SEHNR and CDR2 is FQNEAQ (reference sequence). V was cut by 2 bases and J by 5 bases, with 10 bases left in between. The CDR3 reads CASSLRGMDEQYF. DNA of the CDR3: TGTGCCAGCAGCTTAAGAGGTATGGACGAGCAGTACTTC.

The genes are TRBV4-2 and TRBJ1-5; a weak D match, TRBD1 (5 bases). This CDR3 has 13 residues. Per germline, CDR1 LGHNA and CDR2 YNFKEQ. V was shortened by 1 base and J by 8 bases, with 9 bases between the two germline ends. CDR3 coding DNA: TGTGCCAGCAGCCAAGTGATCAGGGAGCCCCAGCATTTT. This codes for CASSQVIREPQHF.

This chain uses TRBV5-5 with TRBJ2-7, with TRBD1 matching over 8 bases. Trimming at V came to 4 bases and at J to 1 base, leaving 4 bases not matched to a gene. The CDR3 spans 14 residues. Germline V gives CDR1 SGHKS, CDR2 YYEKEE (reference sequence). The CDR3 spells CASSPGTGSYEQYF. The DNA for the CDR3 is TGTGCCAGCAGCCCCGGGACAGGATCCTACGAGCAGTACTTC.

The count of this clone is one. The CDR3: CSVEDQDQPQHF. CDR3 DNA sequence: TGCAGCGTTGAAGATCAGGATCAGCCCCAGCATTTT. V gene TRBV29-1 combines with J gene TRBJ1-5; D is unresolved. Per the germline V gene, CDR1 is SQVTM and CDR2 is ANQGSEA. Trimming stripped 0 bases from V and 5 bases from J, with 5 bases between. The CDR3 runs to 12 residues.

The rearrangement links TRBV6-5 to TRBJ1-1, with D perhaps matching TRBD1 (6 bases). The CDR3 runs to 13 residues. Germline loops: CDR1 MNHEY, CDR2 SVGAGI. Deletions cut 4 bases from V and 1 base from J, with 7 bases between. The CDR3 loop reads CASSLQGNTEAFF. CDR3 in DNA: TGTGCCAGCAGTTTACAGGGGAACACTGAAGCTTTCTTT.

The chain has TRBV3-1 (or the pseudogene TRBV3-2) and TRBJ1-2, with unresolved D. The V gene lost 4 bases and the J gene lost 4 bases, with 16 bases spanning the gap. The germline CDR1 and CDR2 sequences are LGHDT and YNNKEL (reference sequence). The CDR3 length is 15 residues. CDR3 loop: CASSRGGVSSYGYTF. The CDR3, as DNA: TGTGCCAGCAGCCGAGGAGGAGTTAGTTCCTATGGCTACACCTTC.

CDR3 coding DNA: TGTGCCAGCAGTTCCCTATATGGCTACACCTTC. It codes for CASSSLYGYTF. The chain uses TRBV12-3 or TRBV12-4 and TRBJ1-2; no clear D gene. The CDR3 has 11 amino acids. V lost 4 bases and J lost 5, with 5 bases in between.

V and J are TRBV3-1 (or the pseudogene TRBV3-2) and TRBJ2-1; 9 bases line up with TRBD2. J was trimmed by 10 bases and V by 0 bases; bases with no gene match: 16. The CDR3 has 18 residues. The germline V gene has CDR1 LGHDT and CDR2 YNNKEL (reference sequence). DNA for the CDR3: TGTGCCAGCAGCCAAGATGAATTCGCTAGCGGGGCCGCGGGAGAGCAGTTCTTC. The encoded protein is CASSQDEFASGAAGEQFF.

This chain links TRBV27 with TRBJ2-1; 12 nucleotides line up with TRBD2. The trim removed 7 bases at V and 4 bases at J, leaving 14 bases unmatched. Germline V gives CDR1 MNHEY, CDR2 SMNVEV (reference sequence). This CDR3 spans 18 amino acids. For the CDR3, the DNA is TGTGCCAGCAAAAGACTAGCGGGAGAGAGAAGAGATTACAATGAGCAGTTCTTC. Translated, it gives CASKRLAGERRDYNEQFF.

The rearrangement joins TRBV7-2 to TRBJ2-1; D not certain. This CDR3 has 16 amino acids. CDR1 is SGHTA, CDR2 FQGNSA, per germline. V was clipped by 5 bases and J by 0 bases, with 14 bases between them. The CDR3 region has the DNA TGTGCCAGCAGCACCATGGGCCGTCGCTCCTACAATGAGCAGTTCTTC. It is translated as CASSTMGRRSYNEQFF. The entire variable domain, with the rest obtained from reference TRBV7-2 and TRBJ2-1, is as follows: GAGVSQSPSNKVTEKGKDVELRCDPISGHTALYWYRQSLGQGLEFLIYFQGNSAPDKSGLPSDRFSAERTGGSVSTLTIQRTQQEDSAVYLCASSTMGRRSYNEQFFGPGTRLTVL.

The rearrangement links TRBV5-1 to TRBJ2-1, with 8 bases identical to TRBD1. Losses at the gene ends were 0 bases for V and 5 bases for J; bases not matched to a gene: 7. The CDR3 is made up of 16 amino acids. Germline values: CDR1 SGHRS, CDR2 YFSETQ. CDR3 region: CASSLAPGGVDNEQFF. CDR3 DNA: TGCGCCAGCAGCTTGGCTCCAGGGGGCGTGGACAATGAGCAGTTCTTC.

The J gene is TRBJ2-7, the V gene TRBV6-2 or TRBV6-3; 8 positions agree with TRBD1. Per germline, CDR1 MNHEY and CDR2 SVGEGT. This CDR3 is 15 amino acids long. The J segment lost 3 bases and the V segment lost 3 bases, leaving 7 bases of the junction unmatched. The CDR3 region has the DNA TGTGCCAGCAGTTATGCAAGGACAGGGCACTACGAGCAGTACTTC. As protein: CASSYARTGHYEQYF.

The genes are TRBV28 and TRBJ2-7; possibly TRBD2 for D (6 bases). The CDR3 is made up of 13 amino acids. With 8 bases removed from V and 4 bases from J, the gap between germline ends came to 15 bases. Germline CDR1 and CDR2: MDHEN and SYDVKM. Written as DNA, the CDR3 is TGTGCCAGCGGAGGGCCCAATTTTTACGAGCAGTACTTC. This sequence encodes CASGGPNFYEQYF.

This clone has only a few counts. The chain carries TRBV7-9 and TRBJ1-6; the D is unclear. Germline V lookup: CDR1 SEHNR, CDR2 FQNEAQ (reference sequence). The CDR3 is 14 amino acids. The V and J ends lost 0 bases and 5 bases respectively, with 5 bases between them. The CDR3 spells CASSLAPNNSPLHF. CDR3 nucleotides: TGTGCCAGCAGCTTAGCACCTAATAATTCACCCCTCCACTTT.

The CDR3 is CASTVTGGYEQYF. The DNA of the CDR3 is TGTGCCAGCACTGTGACAGGGGGGTACGAGCAGTACTTC. The rearrangement joins TRBV12-3 or TRBV12-4 to TRBJ2-7; 9 bases line up with TRBD1. J lost 4 bases, V lost 7 bases, and 5 bases had no gene match. This CDR3 spans 13 amino acids.

A single count supports this clone. The chain links TRBV1 to TRBJ2-3; the table's D call, TRBD2, has no DNA check behind it. TRBV1 is listed as a pseudogene. The CDR3 extends over 18 amino acids. CDR3 DNA: TGCACCAGCAGCCAAGTCGCTAGCGGGGTATTGGGGACAGATACGCAGTATTTT. Its translation is CTSSQVASGVLGTDTQYF.

V usage is TRBV9 and J usage is TRBJ1-2; TRBD1 is a possible D gene (6 bases). The germline V gene encodes CDR1 SGDLS and CDR2 YYNGEE. The germline V and J ends were trimmed by 0 bases and 3 bases, with 18 bases remaining between them. CDR3 length equals 17 residues. CDR3 protein: CASSVAMAGDRYYGYTF. CDR3 bases: TGTGCCAGCAGCGTAGCTATGGCAGGGGACCGGTACTATGGCTACACCTTC. Full variable domain (outside the CDR3, taken from reference TRBV9 and TRBJ1-2): DSGVTQTPKHLITATGQRVTLRCSPRSGDLSVYWYQQSLDQGLQFLIQYYNGEERAKGNILERFSAQQFPDLHSELNLSSLELGDSALYFCASSVAMAGDRYYGYTFGSGTRLTVV.

The chain carries TRBV9 and TRBJ2-5; 7 nucleotides match TRBD2. The V segment lost 0 bases and the J segment 0 bases; nucleotides outside the gene matches: 2. Germline-derived CDR1 and CDR2 are SGDLS and YYNGEE. This CDR3 comprises 15 residues. The CDR3 DNA sequence: TGTGCCAGCAGCGTAGTAAGCGGGAACCAAGAGACCCAGTACTTC. This sequence encodes CASSVVSGNQETQYF.

J is TRBJ2-7 and V is TRBV3-1 (or the pseudogene TRBV3-2); 7 bases line up with TRBD2. Unmatched junction bases numbered 6, after V lost 4 bases and J lost 3 bases. The CDR3 loop spans 14 amino acids. Germline loops: CDR1 LGHDT, CDR2 YNNKEL (reference sequence). The CDR3, as DNA: TGTGCCAGCAGCCTGGCTAGCGGCTTCTACGAGCAGTACTTC. Protein: CASSLASGFYEQYF.

The V and J genes are TRBV19 and TRBJ1-5; D remains unclear. CDR3 length equals 15 residues. V gave up 6 bases and J gave up 3 bases, with 15 bases separating them. CDR1 and CDR2 (germline): LNHDA, SQIVND (reference sequence). CDR3 nucleotide sequence: TGTGCCAGTAGAGTATATTCCGGGGACAATCAGCCCCAGCATTTT. Amino acid sequence: CASRVYSGDNQPQHF.